A single sample gave rise to the 22 T cell receptor beta chains below, sequenced in a study of response to subunit inactivated influenza vaccine. MiXCR, run by TCRdb on the RT-PCR reads, gives a single entry per CDR3 protein. The top ten hold about 1.9% of the sample, which has around 520,000 distinct CDR3 sequences, about 25% seen once. The sequencing here drew on CD4+ T cells sorted from PBMCs, taken 5 to 6 days after vaccination. These receptors came from a man aged 50-59 years who received an inactivated influenza vaccine.

Turning to this clonotype: Relative to the germline gene, one junction end is altered; a read error may explain this. The chain carries TRBV7-9 and TRBJ2-3, with D unclear. The germline V gene encodes CDR1 SEHNR and CDR2 FQNEAQ (reference sequence). The CDR3 consists of 11 residues. Here the CDR3 DNA reads TGTGCCAGCAGCTTAGGACTTACGGAGTATTTT. Translation: CASSLGLTEYF.

This chain joins TRBV10-3 and TRBJ1-2; D remains unclear. This CDR3 is built from 12 residues. CDR1 and CDR2 from the germline V gene are ENHRY and SYGVKD. The ends were cut back, 6 bases at V and 2 bases at J, with 7 bases in the middle. CDR3 loop: CAIRRENYGYTF. CDR3 DNA sequence: TGTGCCATCAGGAGGGAGAACTATGGCTACACCTTC.

The CDR3 here is CATSRGPDIWGAPGEAFF. CDR3 DNA: TGTGCCACCAGCAGAGGGCCAGACATCTGGGGAGCCCCCGGTGAAGCTTTCTTT. The chain employs TRBV15 and TRBJ1-1, with no clear D. This CDR3 contains 18 residues. The germline V and J ends were trimmed by 1 base and 7 bases, with 25 bases remaining between them. The germline V gene has CDR1 LNHNV and CDR2 YYDKDF (reference sequence).

In this sample, this clonotype turned up a few times. This chain uses TRBV5-1 with TRBJ2-7; 13 nucleotides line up with TRBD2. This CDR3 has 16 residues. V lost 0 bases to trimming and J lost 5 bases; unmatched junction nucleotides: 5. Germline assignment: CDR1 SGHRS and CDR2 YFSETQ. Written as DNA, the CDR3 is TGCGCCAGCAGCTTGGTACTAGCGGGGGGGCACGACGAGCAGTACTTC. It encodes CASSLVLAGGHDEQYF.

This clonotype was counted a few times. The V and J genes are TRBV10-3 and TRBJ2-7; perhaps TRBD1 as D (5 bases). Germline V gene sequence: CDR1 ENHRY, CDR2 SYGVKD. V gave up 4 bases and J gave up 3 bases, with 16 bases separating them. The CDR3 loop spans 15 amino acids. DNA for the CDR3: TGTGCCATCAGTGCCCGCAGGGAAGATAACTACGAGCAGTACTTC. It is translated as CAISARREDNYEQYF.

The chain combines TRBV24-1 with TRBJ2-1, with D perhaps matching TRBD2 (5 bases). This CDR3 spans 14 amino acids. Germline CDR1 and CDR2: KGHDR and SFDVKD. Deletions cut 3 bases from V and 1 base from J, with 6 bases between. The CDR3 reads CATSDPGSYNEQFF. The CDR3 DNA reads TGTGCCACCAGTGATCCGGGATCCTACAATGAGCAGTTCTTC.

There are a few counts of this clonotype. This rearrangement joins TRBV20-1 to TRBJ2-7, with D possibly TRBD1 on 5 matching bases. The CDR3 has 14 amino acids. V lost 6 bases to trimming and J lost 5 bases, with 20 bases between them. The V gene's germline CDR1 is DFQATT and CDR2 SNEGSKA (reference sequence). For the CDR3, the DNA is TGCAGTGCCCCAACAGGTGTTGGAATCAACGAGCAGTACTTC. As protein: CSAPTGVGINEQYF.

The rearrangement links TRBV12-3 or TRBV12-4 to TRBJ1-1; TRBD1 matches at 7 bases. With 4 bases clipped from V and 7 bases from J, the junction kept 6 bases outside the gene matches. The CDR3 totals 13 residues. The CDR3 region has the DNA TGTGCCAGCAGTTCCCGACAGGGCAGTGAAGCTTTCTTT. It translates to CASSSRQGSEAFF.

The chain has TRBV6-1 and TRBJ2-1, with D perhaps matching TRBD1 or TRBD2 (5 bases each). Trimming removed 11 bases at V and 10 bases at J, with 30 bases between. This CDR3 is built from 16 residues. The germline CDR1 and CDR2 sequences are MNHNS and SASEGT. CDR3 protein: CAATNRAGTPDREQFF. The CDR3 DNA reads TGTGCCGCAACTAATCGGGCCGGGACCCCCGATCGGGAGCAGTTCTTC.

This clonotype was counted between two and nine times. This chain joins TRBV18 and TRBJ2-1; unclear D gene. Germline values: CDR1 KGHSH, CDR2 LQKENI. The CDR3 is 12 residues long. The V gene lost 0 bases and the J gene lost 7 bases, with 4 bases spanning the gap. The CDR3 protein is CASSPPQNEQFF. DNA for the CDR3: TGTGCCAGCTCACCACCCCAGAATGAGCAGTTCTTC.

J is TRBJ2-3 and V is TRBV5-6, with unresolved D. V lost 2 bases, J lost 0 bases, and 13 bases lay in between. Germline V gives CDR1 SGHDT, CDR2 YYEEEE. The CDR3 runs 16 residues. The DNA for the CDR3 is TGTGCCAGCAGCTTTCTTACCAGCAGGAGCACAGATACGCAGTATTTT. Its protein product is CASSFLTSRSTDTQYF.

The table lists this clonotype with a few counts. Sequence at one end of the junction differs from germline and may be a read error. The chain carries TRBV5-1 and TRBJ2-7; a possible D gene is TRBD1 (5 bases). The CDR3 has 14 amino acids. Germline V gene data show CDR1 as SGHRS and CDR2 as YFSETQ. CDR3 loop: CASRLEPTVYEQYF. Here the CDR3 DNA reads TGCGCCAGCAGGTTGGAGCCGACAGTTTACGAGCAGTACTTC.

The V gene is TRBV5-5, the J gene TRBJ2-3; 8 bases map to TRBD1. J lost 0 bases, V lost 4 bases, and 10 bases had no gene match. CDR1 SGHKS and CDR2 YYEKEE come from the germline V gene (reference sequence). The CDR3 runs 17 residues. CDR3 sequence: CASSPLAGTGSTDTQYF. In nucleotides, the CDR3 is TGTGCCAGCAGCCCGCTGGCCGGGACAGGAAGCACAGATACGCAGTATTTT.

This clonotype was seen only a few times. The V call is TRBV15, the J call TRBJ2-3, with D maybe TRBD2 (5 bases). The CDR3 sequence is 14 residues long. CDR1 LNHNV and CDR2 YYDKDF come from the germline V gene (reference sequence). V was clipped by 1 base and J by 4 bases, with 9 bases between them. The chain's CDR3 is CATSRVSGSDTQYF. For the CDR3, the DNA is TGTGCCACCAGCAGAGTCTCGGGGTCAGATACGCAGTATTTT.

The chain employs TRBV19 and TRBJ2-4, with D perhaps TRBD1 or TRBD2 (5 bases each). The CDR3 contains 19 residues. In germline, CDR1 is LNHDA, CDR2 SQIVND (reference sequence). V was shortened by 0 bases and J by 0 bases, with 18 bases between the two germline ends. The CDR3 DNA follows: TGTGCCAGTAGTATAGACTCGGGACGTAGATTTATAGCCAAAAACATTCAGTACTTC. As protein: CASSIDSGRRFIAKNIQYF. The entire variable domain, with the rest obtained from reference TRBV19 and TRBJ2-4, is as follows: DGGITQSPKYLFRKEGQNVTLSCEQNLNHDAMYWYRQDPGQGLRLIYYSQIVNDFQKGDIAEGYSVSREKKESFPLTVTSAQKNPTAFYLCASSIDSGRRFIAKNIQYFGAGTRLSVL.

V is TRBV20-1 and J is TRBJ2-5; no clear D gene. The germline gives CDR1 DFQATT, CDR2 SNEGSKA (reference sequence). V lost 0 bases and J 9 bases, leaving 17 bases between the germline ends. The CDR3 spans 14 residues. The CDR3 is CSARDGLPKSPQYF. The CDR3 bases are TGCAGTGCTAGAGATGGCCTACCCAAGAGCCCCCAGTACTTC.

This chain uses TRBV7-3 with TRBJ2-1; perhaps TRBD1 as D (5 bases). V lost 2 bases to trimming and J lost 7 bases, with 12 bases between them. CDR1 SGHTA and CDR2 FQGTGA come from the germline V gene. The CDR3 has 14 residues. CDR3 coding DNA: TGTGCCAGCAGCTTAGTTCAGGGCCAAAATGAGCAGTTCTTC. Protein sequence: CASSLVQGQNEQFF.

The chain is built from TRBV6-5 and TRBJ1-3; D may be TRBD1 (6 bases). V was clipped by 5 bases and J by 3 bases, with 17 bases between them. Germline V gene sequence: CDR1 MNHEY, CDR2 SVGAGI. CDR3 length: 16 amino acids. CDR3 DNA: TGTGCCAGCAGTGACCCCGGGGGCCTTAGTGGAAACACCATATATTTT. Translation gives CASSDPGGLSGNTIYF.

The J gene is TRBJ2-2, the V gene TRBV18; no reliable D call. The CDR3 length is 17 residues. Germline V CDR1 and CDR2: KGHSH, LQKENI. V lost 4 bases and J lost 0, with 15 bases in between. The CDR3 loop reads CASSQPRGGTNTGELFF. CDR3 nucleotide sequence: TGTGCCAGCTCACAACCACGAGGTGGGACGAACACCGGGGAGCTGTTTTTT. Full variable domain (rest looked up from reference TRBV18 and TRBJ2-2): NAGVMQNPRHLVRRRGQEARLRCSPMKGHSHVYWYRQLPEEGLKFMVYLQKENIIDESGMPKERFSAEFPKEGPSILRIQQVVRGDSAAYFCASSQPRGGTNTGELFFGEGSRLTVL.

This chain joins TRBV3-1 and TRBJ2-1, with D tentatively TRBD1 or TRBD2 (5 bases each). The CDR3 is 15 amino acids. The germline V and J ends were trimmed by 4 bases and 7 bases, with 17 bases remaining between them. The germline CDR1 and CDR2 sequences are LGHDT and YNNKEL (reference sequence). The CDR3 DNA reads TGTGCCAGCAGCCGATCTGACCGGGACGGAAATGAGCAGTTCTTC. Translation gives CASSRSDRDGNEQFF.

V is TRBV27 and J is TRBJ2-1, with D perhaps TRBD2 (5 bases). The length of the CDR3 is 16 residues. Germline loops: CDR1 MNHEY, CDR2 SMNVEV (reference sequence). V was trimmed by 3 bases and J by 3 bases, leaving 15 bases between them. The CDR3 sequence: CASSFRGPPDYNEQFF. CDR3 coding DNA: TGTGCCAGCAGTTTTCGGGGTCCCCCCGACTACAATGAGCAGTTCTTC.

This chain uses TRBV6-5 with TRBJ2-1; a possible D gene is TRBD2 (5 bases). The germline V gene has CDR1 MNHEY and CDR2 SVGAGI. The V end was cut by 7 bases, the J end by 12 bases, with 13 bases between. The CDR3 runs to 11 residues. This CDR3 is CASTEAARQFF. CDR3 DNA: TGTGCCAGCACTGAAGCGGCGAGGCAGTTCTTC.